These 27 T cell receptor beta chains share one sample of origin, sequenced in a study of blood T cell repertoires in COVID-19. Measured with immunoSEQ multiplex PCR; TCRdb has only the in-frame clones, and not every one. The sample shows 90,000 to 120,000 clones, 88% of them seen only once. The sample consisted of peripheral blood. Every receptor here comes from a woman aged 60 to 75 with acute or convalescent COVID-19.

The J gene is TRBJ2-5, the V gene TRBV9; 7 bases align to TRBD2. With V trimmed by 4 bases and J by 3 bases, 3 bases remained unmatched. Germline V CDR1 and CDR2: SGDLS, YYNGEE. CDR3 length equals 13 residues. CDR3 coding DNA: TGTGCCAGCAGCCCCAGCGGGGAAGAGACCCAGTACTTC. Translated, it gives CASSPSGEETQYF.

The rearrangement uses TRBV3-1 (or the pseudogene TRBV3-2) and TRBJ1-2; maybe TRBD1 (5 bases). This CDR3 has 13 residues. Trimming left V 6 bases short and J 2 bases short, with 10 bases between. The germline V gene encodes CDR1 LGHDT and CDR2 YNNKEL (reference sequence). CDR3 nucleotides: TGTGCCAGCAGACGGGGGATAAACTATGGCTACACCTTC. This sequence encodes CASRRGINYGYTF.

The chain employs TRBV29-1 and TRBJ1-1; a weak D match, TRBD1 (6 bases). CDR3 length equals 13 residues. Per germline, CDR1 SQVTM and CDR2 ANQGSEA. V lost 4 bases, J lost 0 bases, and 9 bases lay in between. CDR3 in amino acids: CSVAGALNTEAFF. CDR3 nucleotides: TGCAGCGTTGCAGGGGCGTTGAACACTGAAGCTTTCTTT.

This clone was detected a few times. V is TRBV6-6 and J is TRBJ2-1; TRBD1 is a possible D gene (5 bases). The CDR3 is made up of 14 amino acids. Germline V gene sequence: CDR1 MNHNY, CDR2 SVGAGI (reference sequence). Trimming took off 4 bases at V and 5 bases at J, with 12 bases between the two ends. The CDR3 protein is CASSFPGSNNEQFF. The CDR3 region has the DNA TGTGCCAGCAGTTTTCCAGGGTCGAACAATGAGCAGTTCTTC.

J is TRBJ1-2 and V is TRBV12-3 or TRBV12-4; 10 nucleotides line up with TRBD1. The trim removed 3 bases at V and 6 bases at J, leaving 1 base unmatched. The CDR3 loop spans 13 amino acids. The CDR3 spells CASSLTGGHGYTF. In DNA, the CDR3 is TGTGCCAGCAGTTTGACAGGGGGCCATGGCTACACCTTC.

The V and J genes are TRBV15 and TRBJ2-1; 14 bases match TRBD2. The germline CDR1 and CDR2 sequences are LNHNV and YYDKDF (reference sequence). V dropped 11 bases and J dropped 10; count of bases not matched to a gene: 4. The CDR3 has 12 amino acids. The CDR3: CAAGLAGGEQFF. CDR3 in DNA: TGTGCCGCCGGACTAGCGGGAGGAGAGCAGTTCTTC.

The CDR3 sequence: CASSFYSQATNYGYTF. CDR3 DNA sequence: TGTGCCAGCAGTTTCTACAGTCAAGCTACTAACTATGGCTACACCTTC. V and J are TRBV28 and TRBJ1-2, with D hard to call. From germline, CDR1 is MDHEN and CDR2 SYDVKM. This CDR3 contains 16 residues. The V end lost 3 bases, the J end lost 0 bases, and 14 bases lay between the germline ends.

The V call is TRBV12-5, the J call TRBJ1-3, with D hard to call. Germline loops: CDR1 LGHNT, CDR2 FRNRAP. V lost 0 bases and J 0 bases, leaving 12 bases between the germline ends. This CDR3 is 17 amino acids long. DNA of the CDR3: TGTGCTAGTGGTTTGGTAATAACGGGTAGCTCTGGAAACACCATATATTTT. It codes for CASGLVITGSSGNTIYF.

Concerning this clone: Different DNA sequences within this sample yield the same CDR3. V and J are TRBV6-5 and TRBJ2-7; 10 nucleotides align to TRBD2. CDR3 length: 13 amino acids. J gave up 3 bases and V 6 bases, and 2 bases lay outside the gene matches. The germline CDR1 and CDR2 sequences are MNHEY and SVGAGI. CDR3: CASRASGSYEQYF. CDR3 bases: TGTGCCAGCAGGGCTAGCGGGAGCTACGAGCAGTACTTC.

The chain uses TRBV7-9 and TRBJ2-7; TRBD1 is a possible D gene (6 bases). The germline CDR1 and CDR2 sequences are SEHNR and FQNEAQ (reference sequence). This CDR3 has 13 residues. Deletions cut 5 bases from V and 1 base from J, with 9 bases between. Here the CDR3 DNA reads TGTGCCAGCAGCCAAGGACAGTCCTACGAGCAGTACTTC. It translates to CASSQGQSYEQYF.

This clone came up once. J is TRBJ1-1 and V is TRBV6-5, with a possible D match to TRBD1 (5 bases). There are 13 residues in the CDR3. V was cut by 6 bases and J by 1 base, with 9 bases left in between. CDR1 is MNHEY and CDR2 is SVGAGI in the germline V gene. This CDR3 is CASRPTGNTEAFF. The CDR3 DNA reads as TGTGCCAGCAGACCTACAGGGAACACTGAAGCTTTCTTT.

The rearrangement uses TRBV9 and TRBJ1-3; D not certain. The CDR3 contains 14 residues. In germline, CDR1 is SGDLS, CDR2 YYNGEE. V was pared by 0 bases and J by 5 bases, with 9 bases between. CDR3 in amino acids: CASSVDGARNTIYF. The CDR3 region has the DNA TGTGCCAGCAGCGTAGACGGTGCGCGAAACACCATATATTTT.

J is TRBJ2-5 and V is TRBV6-5; 7 nucleotides align to TRBD2. The germline CDR1 and CDR2 sequences are MNHEY and SVGAGI. After removal of 6 bases from V and 5 bases from J, the junction contained 12 bases not matched to a gene. This CDR3 has 15 residues. This CDR3 reads CASSFLGEGPETQYF. In DNA form, the CDR3 reads TGTGCCAGCAGCTTTTTGGGGGAGGGCCCGGAGACCCAGTACTTC.

As concerns this clone: At the DNA level, this CDR3 is encoded by other sequences in the same sample as well. The V call is TRBV2, the J call TRBJ1-5, with 8 positions matching TRBD1. The CDR3 runs to 15 residues. Germline V CDR1 and CDR2: SNHLY, FYNNEI. The V segment lost 6 bases and the J segment 4 bases; nucleotides outside the gene matches: 8. The CDR3 bases are TGTGCCAGCAGCCTAGGACAGGGCCTAAATCAGCCCCAGCATTTT. Amino acid sequence: CASSLGQGLNQPQHF.

The genes are TRBV11-3 and TRBJ1-2, with D possibly TRBD1 on 5 matching bases. CDR1 is SGHNT, CDR2 YENEEA, per germline. This CDR3 is 14 amino acids long. Trimming pared 3 bases from V and 4 bases from J, leaving 12 bases between. As DNA, the CDR3 is TGTGCCAGCAGCTTCATGGAGGGGCGCTATGGCTACACCTTC. Its translation: CASSFMEGRYGYTF.

This clone was picked up a small number of times. The same CDR3 arises from other DNA sequences in this sample as well. J is TRBJ1-3 and V is TRBV11-3; 9 bases are shared with TRBD1. CDR1 SGHNT and CDR2 YENEEA come from the germline V gene. Trimming cost V 5 bases and J 2 bases; bases outside gene matches: 4. This CDR3 comprises 15 residues. CDR3 nucleotides: TGTGCCAGCAGCCCCGGACAGGGGCCTGGAAACACCATATATTTT. Translating gives CASSPGQGPGNTIYF.

The rearrangement links TRBV5-1 to TRBJ2-7, with 7 bases that match TRBD1. V shed 4 bases and J 3 bases; nucleotides not matched to a gene: 13. The CDR3 has 16 amino acids. The germline V gene encodes CDR1 SGHRS and CDR2 YFSETQ. CDR3 DNA sequence: TGCGCCAGCAGCCCAGACGACAGGGTTGTGATCTACGAGCAGTACTTC. It codes for CASSPDDRVVIYEQYF.

This clone was detected once. This chain connects TRBV2 to TRBJ2-1, with 7 bases lining up with TRBD2. This CDR3 is 14 amino acids long. The V and J ends lost 7 bases and 4 bases, in that order; junction bases with no gene match: 7. From germline, CDR1 is SNHLY and CDR2 FYNNEI. CDR3 protein: CASTSGNHYNEQFF. The CDR3 DNA reads TGTGCCAGCACGAGCGGGAACCATTACAATGAGCAGTTCTTC.

The chain carries TRBV6-5 and TRBJ2-7; maybe TRBD1 (6 bases). Trimming took 2 bases from V and 7 from J, leaving 15 bases between them. This CDR3 comprises 14 residues. Germline assignment: CDR1 MNHEY and CDR2 SVGAGI. CDR3 DNA sequence: TGTGCCAGCAGTTACGCACAGGGTTTTGGGGAGCAGTACTTC. It specifies CASSYAQGFGEQYF.

This clone was counted a single time. V gene TRBV13 combines with J gene TRBJ2-1; 8 bases fit TRBD1. Per germline, CDR1 PRHDT and CDR2 FYEKMQ (reference sequence). The J segment lost 8 bases and the V segment lost 1 base, leaving 10 bases of the junction unmatched. CDR3 length: 16 residues. DNA for the CDR3: TGTGCCAGCAGCTTAGAGGCCGGACAGGGTGGCGATGAGCAGTTCTTC. This encodes CASSLEAGQGGDEQFF.

The chain links TRBV7-8 to TRBJ2-7; D might be TRBD1 (6 bases). Trimming cost V 0 bases and J 3 bases, with 9 bases left between them. Germline values: CDR1 SGHVS, CDR2 FQNEAQ. The CDR3 length is 14 residues. CDR3 sequence (DNA): TGTGCCAGCAGCTTAGCCCCACAGGGCTACGAGCAGTACGTC. It specifies CASSLAPQGYEQYV.

The rearrangement links TRBV2 to TRBJ1-4; maybe TRBD1 (6 bases). V was clipped by 5 bases and J by 12 bases, with 13 bases between them. The germline V gene encodes CDR1 SNHLY and CDR2 FYNNEI. The CDR3 has 12 residues. CDR3 in amino acids: CASSLNRVELFF. CDR3 DNA: TGTGCCAGCAGTCTTAACAGGGTTGAACTGTTTTTT.

This chain joins TRBV11-2 and TRBJ1-2; 8 bases line up with TRBD1. J gave up 5 bases and V 4 bases, and 12 bases lay outside the gene matches. Germline CDR1 is SGHAT and CDR2 is FQNNGV. CDR3 length: 16 amino acids. The CDR3 reads CASSSLRDRGRYGYTF. Written as DNA, the CDR3 is TGTGCCAGCAGCTCCCTTCGTGACAGGGGAAGGTATGGCTACACCTTC.

This sequence joins TRBV19 and TRBJ1-5; TRBD1 aligns across 7 bases. CDR3 length: 15 amino acids. V was pared by 3 bases and J by 6 bases, with 8 bases of the junction left unmatched. In germline, CDR1 is LNHDA, CDR2 SQIVND (reference sequence). CDR3 bases: TGTGCCAGTAGTATTAAGACAGGGCCCGTTCAGCCCCAGCATTTT. Its protein product is CASSIKTGPVQPQHF.

CDR3 in amino acids: CAWSSRFDRATDTQYF. The CDR3 DNA reads as TGTGCCTGGAGTTCCCGATTCGACAGGGCCACAGATACGCAGTATTTT. This chain uses TRBV30 with TRBJ2-3; 7 nucleotides match TRBD1. Germline CDR1 and CDR2: GTSNPN and SVGIG (reference sequence). This CDR3 has 16 residues. The V segment lost 2 bases and the J segment 2 bases; nucleotides outside the gene matches: 10.

The rearrangement joins TRBV10-3 to TRBJ2-7; the D is unclear. There are 14 residues in the CDR3. Germline V gene sequence: CDR1 ENHRY, CDR2 SYGVKD. The ends were cut back, 10 bases at V and 0 bases at J, with 16 bases in the middle. In DNA, the CDR3 is TGTGCCACCAGAGTATCACAGACCTCCTACGAGCAGTACTTC. It is translated as CATRVSQTSYEQYF.

The chain links TRBV19 to TRBJ2-7, with 9 bases fitting TRBD1. The CDR3 has 12 residues. Germline trimming cut 7 bases from V and 6 bases from J; bases unmatched to any gene: 4. Germline assignment: CDR1 LNHDA and CDR2 SQIVND (reference sequence). The CDR3 DNA follows: TGTGCCAGTACTCGGGACAGGGCCGAGCAGTACGTC. As protein: CASTRDRAEQYV.